Below are 20 T cell receptor beta chains sequenced from a single sample in a study of blood T cell repertoires in COVID-19. Generated by immunoSEQ multiplex PCR, the TCRdb table keeps only in-frame clones and is missing some. The sample holds some 51,000 clones; 85% to 90% are singletons and the top ten take over 8.5%. Material: peripheral blood. The receptors were gathered from a man over 45 with active COVID-19.

This chain links TRBV3-1 (or the pseudogene TRBV3-2) with TRBJ2-1, with 13 bases fitting TRBD2. V lost 5 bases and J lost 6; bases outside the gene matches: 13. The CDR3 has 18 residues. From germline, CDR1 is LGHDT and CDR2 YNNKEL (reference sequence). CDR3 DNA: TGTGCCAGCAGCGCCCGACCTACTAGCGGGGGGGCCCGCAATGAGCAGTTCTTC. Its protein product is CASSARPTSGGARNEQFF.

The chain has TRBV7-7 and TRBJ2-5; 10 positions match TRBD2. The V segment lost 6 bases and the J segment 9 bases; nucleotides outside the gene matches: 10. Germline lookup yields CDR1 SSHAT and CDR2 FNYEAQ (reference sequence). CDR3 length: 14 residues. The CDR3 DNA is TGTGCCAGCAGTTCTAGCGGGGGCCCCGGGGCCCAGTACTTC. Residues: CASSSSGGPGAQYF.

The table lists this clone with a count of one. V and J are TRBV7-6 and TRBJ2-1; 9 bases are a match to TRBD2. The V gene end was trimmed by 5 bases and the J gene end by 6 bases; junction bases not matched to a gene: 11. The CDR3 is made up of 16 amino acids. Germline V gene sequence: CDR1 SGHVS, CDR2 FNYEAQ. The CDR3 loop is CASSLTSGSLSNEQFF. CDR3 DNA sequence: TGTGCCAGCAGCCTGACTAGCGGATCACTTTCCAATGAGCAGTTCTTC.

CDR3: CATSGASSSYNEQFF. The CDR3 nucleotides read TGTGCCACCAGTGGGGCCAGTAGCTCCTACAATGAGCAGTTCTTC. The rearrangement joins TRBV24-1 to TRBJ2-1; the D is unclear. V was trimmed by 5 bases and J by 0 bases, leaving 10 bases between them. The CDR3 is 15 amino acids. Germline-derived CDR1 and CDR2 are KGHDR and SFDVKD.

The chain uses TRBV15 and TRBJ2-1, with 7 bases matching TRBD1. The CDR3 extends over 15 amino acids. The V gene's germline CDR1 is LNHNV and CDR2 YYDKDF (reference sequence). V lost 0 bases and J lost 8; bases outside the gene matches: 7. The CDR3 protein is CATSRDGTDNDEQFF. The CDR3 region has the DNA TGTGCCACCAGCAGAGACGGGACAGATAACGATGAGCAGTTCTTC.

The chain recombines TRBV6-5 with TRBJ2-1; 10 bases agree with TRBD2. Germline V lookup: CDR1 MNHEY, CDR2 SVGAGI. Germline trimming cut 7 bases from V and 4 bases from J; bases unmatched to any gene: 7. The CDR3 is 15 residues long. The CDR3 reads CASNLAGAQYNEQFF. Written as DNA, the CDR3 is TGTGCCAGCAATCTAGCGGGGGCCCAATACAATGAGCAGTTCTTC.

This clone was seen only once. The chain is built from TRBV29-1 and TRBJ2-1, with 7 nucleotides matching TRBD2. CDR3 size: 11 residues. Germline V gives CDR1 SQVTM, CDR2 ANQGSEA. The junction had 2 bases not matched to a gene; V was cut back by 4 bases and J by 8 bases. The CDR3 here is CSVGEGYEQFF. The CDR3 DNA reads TGCAGCGTTGGGGAGGGGTATGAGCAGTTCTTC.

The rearrangement uses TRBV6-5 and TRBJ2-5; tentatively, D is TRBD1 (6 bases). CDR1 is MNHEY, CDR2 SVGAGI, per germline. V lost 0 bases and J 3 bases, leaving 14 bases between the germline ends. The CDR3 covers 16 residues. In nucleotides, the CDR3 is TGTGCCAGCAGTTACTCGACAACCAGGGGTGAAGAGACCCAGTACTTC. Amino acid sequence: CASSYSTTRGEETQYF.

CDR3 nucleotides: TGTGCCAGCACTTTAGGGGCAGCCTACGAGCAGTACTTC. It yields the protein CASTLGAAYEQYF. The chain carries TRBV3-1 (or the pseudogene TRBV3-2) and TRBJ2-7, with D possibly matching TRBD1 (5 bases). V was shortened by 7 bases and J by 2 bases, with 12 bases between the two germline ends. Germline V CDR1 and CDR2: LGHDT, YNNKEL (reference sequence). The CDR3 has 13 residues.

This clone was recorded once. The rearrangement joins TRBV19 to TRBJ2-4; 10 bases match TRBD1. The CDR3 spans 13 residues. The junction had 6 bases not matched to a gene; V was cut back by 5 bases and J by 11 bases. CDR1 and CDR2 from the germline V gene are LNHDA and SQIVND (reference sequence). CDR3 residues: CASSPTTGGLQYF. Written as DNA, the CDR3 is TGTGCCAGTAGTCCGACGACAGGGGGCCTTCAGTACTTC.

By sample share, this clone is large. This sample also contains other DNA sequences that code for the same CDR3. V is TRBV5-1 and J is TRBJ1-2, with D possibly matching TRBD1 (5 bases). There are 13 residues in the CDR3. Germline V gene sequence: CDR1 SGHRS, CDR2 YFSETQ. Trimming cost V 5 bases and J 4 bases, with 12 bases left between them. The CDR3: CASRSGGGYGYTF. The CDR3 coding sequence is TGCGCCAGCAGGTCTGGGGGGGGCTATGGCTACACCTTC.

The CDR3 loop reads CASRRTSGDTQYF. CDR3 nucleotides: TGTGCCAGCAGGCGAACTAGCGGAGATACGCAGTATTTT. The J gene is TRBJ2-3, the V gene TRBV6-6; 8 bases agree with TRBD2. The CDR3 has 13 residues. Per the germline V gene, CDR1 is MNHNY and CDR2 is SVGAGI (reference sequence). V shed 6 bases, J shed 5 bases, and the junction held 4 bases outside the gene matches.

The chain recombines TRBV2 with TRBJ2-5; 12 nucleotides align to TRBD2. The CDR3 is made up of 14 amino acids. V shed 6 bases, J shed 7 bases, and the junction held 6 bases outside the gene matches. Germline CDR1 SNHLY, CDR2 FYNNEI. CDR3 sequence (DNA): TGTGCCAGCAGGGTGACTAGCGGGGGAGGGACCCAGTACTTC. Its translation: CASRVTSGGGTQYF.

This chain uses TRBV20-1 with TRBJ2-7; 8 nucleotides match TRBD1. The V gene's germline CDR1 is DFQATT and CDR2 SNEGSKA (reference sequence). Germline trimming cut 3 bases from V and 4 bases from J; bases unmatched to any gene: 2. The CDR3 loop spans 12 amino acids. This CDR3 reads CSASDRGYEQYF. In nucleotides, the CDR3 is TGCAGTGCTAGTGACAGGGGATACGAGCAGTACTTC.

The V call is TRBV5-6, the J call TRBJ2-3, with 7 bases identical to TRBD2. The trim removed 4 bases at V and 2 bases at J, leaving 4 bases unmatched. Per germline, CDR1 SGHDT and CDR2 YYEEEE. This CDR3 spans 14 amino acids. The CDR3 here is CASSGLAVTDTQYF. CDR3 sequence (DNA): TGTGCCAGCAGCGGGCTAGCGGTCACAGATACGCAGTATTTT.

V usage is TRBV27 and J usage is TRBJ2-3; D is perhaps TRBD2 (5 bases). The CDR3 has 16 residues. V lost 8 bases, J lost 2 bases, and 20 bases lay in between. CDR1 and CDR2 from the germline V gene are MNHEY and SMNVEV (reference sequence). The CDR3 sequence is CASSPGTGRYTDTQYF. The CDR3 DNA reads TGTGCCAGCTCCCCGGGTACGGGGAGATACACAGATACGCAGTATTTT.

The chain couples TRBV28 to TRBJ1-5, with D hard to call. There are 14 residues in the CDR3. CDR1 is MDHEN and CDR2 is SYDVKM in the germline V gene. The ends were cut back, 2 bases at V and 5 bases at J, with 10 bases in the middle. The CDR3 DNA sequence: TGTGCCAGCAGTTTAGTTGTCAGTTATCAGCCCCAGCATTTT. Residues: CASSLVVSYQPQHF.

V gene TRBV19 combines with J gene TRBJ1-2; D is unresolved. V lost 5 bases and J lost 4, with 8 bases in between. Germline assignment: CDR1 LNHDA and CDR2 SQIVND (reference sequence). The CDR3 has 12 amino acids. The CDR3: CASSLGFYGYTF. CDR3 nucleotide sequence: TGTGCCAGTAGTCTTGGCTTCTATGGCTACACCTTC.

This clone occurred a few times. This rearrangement joins TRBV19 to TRBJ2-2; 11 bases fit TRBD2. Germline V CDR1 and CDR2: LNHDA, SQIVND (reference sequence). This CDR3 has 15 residues. Unmatched junction bases numbered 1, after V lost 3 bases and J lost 4 bases. This CDR3 reads CASSITSGGTGELFF. The CDR3 DNA sequence: TGTGCCAGTAGTATCACTAGCGGGGGCACCGGGGAGCTGTTTTTT.

This chain connects TRBV2 to TRBJ2-2, with TRBD1 matching 7 bases. Germline V lookup: CDR1 SNHLY, CDR2 FYNNEI. This CDR3 contains 16 residues. The V segment lost 5 bases and the J segment 0 bases; nucleotides outside the gene matches: 6. The CDR3: CASSFTGTANTGELFF. CDR3 coding DNA: TGTGCCAGCAGTTTCACCGGGACAGCGAACACCGGGGAGCTGTTTTTT.